This entry concerns a single TCR beta chain. Its antigen is unidentified. With 5 bases clipped from V and 6 bases from J, the junction kept 9 bases outside the gene matches. Germline V lookup: CDR1 MGHDK, CDR2 SYGVNS. This CDR3 region has 15 residues. This entry comes from a study of OX40 agonist ivuxolimab in advanced cancers. Whole-study results and caveats: Dose levels from 0.1 to 3.0 mg/kg saw CD4+ and CD8+ blood T cells expand clonally by week 6. Determination of antigen specificity was not performed for the expanded peripheral T cells.

Sampling times: baseline, cycle 4 day 1, cycle 7 day 1. Assay: immunoSEQ multiplex PCR; the TCRdb copy retains only in-frame clones and omits some. Of 75,000 or so clones in the sample, approximately 84% were seen once. The chain employs TRBV25-1 and TRBJ2-1; 8 positions agree with TRBD1. The source material was CD4+ or CD8+ T cells sorted from blood, sampled in a trial of the OX40 agonist ivuxolimab. The sequence was obtained from an adult with an advanced solid tumor such as melanoma, head and neck, liver or kidney cancer. This CDR3 is CASSPTGVVSNEQFF. As DNA, the CDR3 is TGTGCCAGCAGTCCGACAGGGGTGGTTTCCAATGAGCAGTTCTTC.